This TCR beta chain was obtained from a study of blood T cell repertoires in COVID-19. Study-wide background: The cDNA or gDNA used as material had been derived from T cells, B-cell-depleted T cells, or PBMCs.

The trim removed 3 bases at V and 1 base at J, leaving 6 bases unmatched. CDR1 is MDHEN, CDR2 SYDVKM, per germline. CDR3 length: 16 residues. Repertoires were generated with immunoSEQ multiplex PCR, while TCRdb's copy carries only in-frame clones and drops some. In the table there are roughly 190,000 clones, roughly four fifths of which are singletons. The sequencing input was PBMCs or T cells enriched from blood (not recorded which). V gene TRBV28 combines with J gene TRBJ2-1, with 7 positions matching TRBD2. The TCR sequence derives from a middle-aged man who had recovered from COVID-19. The CDR3 loop is CASSLVASGSYNEQFF. Here the CDR3 DNA reads TGTGCCAGCAGTTTGGTGGCTAGCGGATCCTACAATGAGCAGTTCTTC.